These 19 T cell receptor beta chains originate from one sample sequenced in a study of tumor and adjacent non-tumor tissue in lung cancer. RNA was extracted from bulk tissue without any cell sorting. This non-tumor lung sample came from over 3 cm beyond the tumor edge. Three rounds of nested PCR, following a modified ARM-PCR protocol, produced the TCRbeta library. TCRdb re-called the multiplex PCR reads through MiXCR, storing one row per CDR3 protein. Found here are under 80,000 distinct CDR3 sequences, approximately 73% of them singletons; the top ten hold over 35%. Input material: distant non-tumor lung tissue. The origin of the receptors is a man in his sixties with non-small cell lung cancer.

To note about this clonotype: The conserved closing phenylalanine or tryptophan is absent in this CDR3, likely reflecting a read error. CDR3 residues: CASSQASGRKQQFI. The DNA for the CDR3 is TGTGCCAGCAGCCAGGCTAGCGGGAGAAAGCAGCAGTTCATC. V usage is TRBV14 and J usage is TRBJ2-1, with 10 nucleotides matching TRBD2. From germline, CDR1 is SGHDN and CDR2 FVKESK. V shed 3 bases and J 11 bases; nucleotides not matched to a gene: 7. The CDR3 extends over 14 amino acids.

Note on this clonotype: A read error may explain this, as a much larger clone is one base away. Here the CDR3 omits its conserved ending phenylalanine or tryptophan, so a read error is the likely source. This chain joins TRBV7-9 and TRBJ1-1, with D unresolved. This CDR3 contains 13 residues. CDR1 and CDR2 (germline): SEHNR, FQNEAQ (reference sequence). Between the trimmed V and J ends, which lost 2 bases and 5 bases, there was a span of 9 bases. CDR3 DNA: TGTGCCAGCAGCTTACATGGCGGAACTGAAGCTTTCCTT. It specifies CASSLHGGTEAFL.

This clonotype was recorded once. A much larger clone lies a single base off, so this may be a read error. This chain uses TRBV2 with TRBJ2-1; tentative D call: TRBD2 (5 bases). This CDR3 contains 15 residues. Germline V gives CDR1 SNHLY, CDR2 FYNNEI. The CDR3 sequence: CAGSGPAAPPGEQFF. The DNA for the CDR3 is TGTGCCGGCAGTGGGCCAGCGGCCCCCCCCGGTGAGCAGTTCTTC.

This clonotype was counted many times. The chain recombines TRBV28 with TRBJ2-3; 7 nucleotides match TRBD1. Per the germline V gene, CDR1 is MDHEN and CDR2 is SYDVKM. The CDR3 extends over 16 amino acids. Trimming at V came to 6 bases and at J to 2 bases, leaving 11 bases not matched to a gene. For the CDR3, the DNA is TGTGCCAGCAGACCCACCCCAGGGGGATACACAGATACGCAGTATTTT. Amino acids: CASRPTPGGYTDTQYF. Full variable domain (remainder filled in from reference TRBV28 and TRBJ2-3): DVKVTQSSRYLVKRTGEKVFLECVQDMDHENMFWYRQDPGLGLRLIYFSYDVKMKEKGDIPEGYSVSREKKERFSLILESASTNQTSMYLCASRPTPGGYTDTQYFGPGTRLTVL.

On this clonotype: The junction and the germline gene differ at one end; a read error may be behind it. The chain is built from TRBV28 and TRBJ2-1; D remains unclear. The length of the CDR3 is 15 residues. In germline, CDR1 is MDHEN, CDR2 SYDVKM. The CDR3 region is CATSFGTFSCNAQFF. CDR3 bases: TGTGCCACCAGTTTTGGCACATTCTCCTGCAATGCGCAGTTCTTC.

This clonotype was picked up one time. The chain combines TRBV6-5 with TRBJ2-2; D is tentatively TRBD1 or TRBD2 (5 bases each). The CDR3 is 15 amino acids. The germline V gene has CDR1 MNHEY and CDR2 SVGAGI. The V end lost 0 bases, the J end lost 15 bases, and 20 bases lay between the germline ends. Written as DNA, the CDR3 is TGTGCCAGCAGTTACTCGGGAATGGACACCGGGGAATTGTTTTTT. It codes for CASSYSGMDTGELFF.

The table lists this clonotype with a few counts. Lacking the conserved final phenylalanine or tryptophan, this CDR3 likely reflects a read error. The chain uses TRBV6-6 and TRBJ1-2; D is possibly TRBD1 (5 bases). The CDR3 consists of 14 residues. Deletions cut 8 bases from V and 4 bases from J, with 17 bases between. CDR1 and CDR2 (germline): MNHNY, SVGAGI (reference sequence). The CDR3 nucleotides are TGTGCCAGCGGGTCCTTCGACAGTACCTATGGCTACACCTTA. Translated, it gives CASGSFDSTYGYTL.

This clonotype was detected once. V gene TRBV5-5 combines with J gene TRBJ1-6; TRBD1 matches at 9 bases. Germline trimming cut 1 base from V and 16 bases from J; bases unmatched to any gene: 18. Germline CDR1 is SGHKS and CDR2 is YYEKEE (reference sequence). The length of the CDR3 is 17 residues. This CDR3 reads CASSLSGDRVYNSHLHF. The CDR3 bases are TGTGCCAGCAGCTTGAGCGGGGACAGGGTGTATAATTCACATCTCCACTTT.

As DNA, the CDR3 is TGTGCCAGCACCTACCAATCGGGAGTCACCGGGGAGCTGTTTTTT. Its translation: CASTYQSGVTGELFF. V gene TRBV6-5 combines with J gene TRBJ2-2, with D possibly being TRBD2 (6 bases). The CDR3 spans 15 residues. Germline V CDR1 and CDR2: MNHEY, SVGAGI. The V end lost 7 bases, the J end lost 4 bases, and 16 bases lay between the germline ends.

Points on this clonotype: Sequence at one end of the junction differs from germline and may be a read error. The V call is TRBV6-5, the J call TRBJ1-1; D gene uncertain. Germline CDR1 MNHEY, CDR2 SVGAGI. The length of the CDR3 is 15 residues. The CDR3 DNA follows: TGTGCCAGCAGTAACGGCGGTCAGGTGCCCACTGAAGTTTTCTTT. Amino acid sequence: CASSNGGQVPTEVFF.

Worth noting for this clonotype: Its ends do not fully match the called genes, so a read error is possible. The J gene is TRBJ2-2, the V gene TRBV11-1, with D hard to call. The CDR3 consists of 14 residues. Per the germline V gene, CDR1 is SGHAT and CDR2 is FQDESV (reference sequence). The CDR3 is CASNYISGTGELFF. The CDR3 DNA reads TGCGCCAGCAACTACATTAGTGGCACGGGGGAGCTGTTTTTT.

To note about this clonotype: Germline and junction disagree at one end, which may indicate a read error. This chain connects TRBV29-1 to TRBJ1-2, with D hard to call. The CDR3 has 12 amino acids. Germline V gene data show CDR1 as SQVTM and CDR2 as ANQGSEA. The CDR3 here is CIVAGGDYGYTF. The DNA for the CDR3 is TGCATCGTTGCGGGCGGCGACTATGGCTACACCTTC.

The chain combines TRBV10-3 with TRBJ1-1; D is ambiguous. Germline V lookup: CDR1 ENHRY, CDR2 SYGVKD. The ends were cut back, 9 bases at V and 1 base at J, with 15 bases in the middle. The CDR3 runs to 14 residues. CDR3 DNA: TGTGCCATTACTGGGGTCGGATCGAACACTGAAGCTTTCTTT. Protein: CAITGVGSNTEAFF.

This clonotype was seen repeatedly, ten times or more. V is TRBV29-1 and J is TRBJ1-4, with 11 bases matching TRBD1. This CDR3 contains 13 residues. The ends lost 6 bases at V and 8 bases at J; junction bases unmatched: 5. Per germline, CDR1 SQVTM and CDR2 ANQGSEA. The CDR3 nucleotides are TGCAGCGTGGGACAGGGGGTTCGGGAAAAACTGTTTTTT. This encodes CSVGQGVREKLFF. The variable domain in full, with the rest retrieved from reference TRBV29-1 and TRBJ1-4, is SAVISQKPSRDICQRGTSLTIQCQVDSQVTMMFWYRQQPGQSLTLIATANQGSEATYESGFVIDKFPISRPNLTFSTLTVSNMSPEDSSIYLCSVGQGVREKLFFGSGTQLSVL.

About this clonotype: A read error is likely, as this CDR3 ends without the conserved phenylalanine or tryptophan. The chain uses TRBV29-1 and TRBJ2-3, with TRBD2 as a possible D gene (6 bases). Germline assignment: CDR1 SQVTM and CDR2 ANQGSEA. V dropped 6 bases and J dropped 7 bases, with 17 bases sitting between them. This CDR3 spans 13 amino acids. The CDR3 loop reads CSVGERVANTQYL. The CDR3 nucleotides read TGCAGCGTCGGAGAGCGGGTTGCTAATACGCAGTATTTG.

The genes are TRBV19 and TRBJ1-5; 7 bases agree with TRBD1. The CDR3 is 14 amino acids. The V gene end was trimmed by 5 bases and the J gene end by 13 bases; junction bases not matched to a gene: 14. Germline assignment: CDR1 LNHDA and CDR2 SQIVND (reference sequence). CDR3 DNA sequence: TGTGCCAGTAGTGAGGGAGGGGGCAATCAGCATCAGCATTTT. Protein sequence: CASSEGGGNQHQHF.

This clonotype turned up a few times. One base away lies a much larger clone, so this may be a sequencing read error. The rearrangement uses TRBV6-5 and TRBJ2-3; no clear D. Per the germline V gene, CDR1 is MNHEY and CDR2 is SVGAGI. The germline V and J ends were trimmed by 7 bases and 9 bases, with 26 bases remaining between them. The length of the CDR3 is 16 residues. In nucleotides, the CDR3 is TGTGCCAGCACCAGATGTAGAGAGTTCCCCACGCGCACGCAGTATTTT. It encodes CASTRCREFPTRTQYF.

There are a few counts of this clonotype. One end of the junction fails to match germline, which may point to a read error. The chain has TRBV30 and TRBJ1-2; no reliable D call. The germline gives CDR1 GTSNPN, CDR2 SVGIG (reference sequence). The CDR3 spans 15 residues. In DNA, the CDR3 is TGTGCCTGGAGTGATAGAGCGGGCAGTAACTATGCCTACACCTTC. Translation: CAWSDRAGSNYAYTF.

As to this clonotype: A single base separates this from a much larger clone, so it may be a read error. The chain joins TRBV21-1 to TRBJ1-1; the table names TRBD1, a call not compared with the DNA. TRBV21-1 is classified as a pseudogene. This CDR3 has 16 amino acids. The CDR3 loop is CASSINAPGVNTEAFF. The DNA of the CDR3 is TGTGCCAGCAGCATAAACGCCCCGGGGGTCAACACTGAAGCTTTCTTT.